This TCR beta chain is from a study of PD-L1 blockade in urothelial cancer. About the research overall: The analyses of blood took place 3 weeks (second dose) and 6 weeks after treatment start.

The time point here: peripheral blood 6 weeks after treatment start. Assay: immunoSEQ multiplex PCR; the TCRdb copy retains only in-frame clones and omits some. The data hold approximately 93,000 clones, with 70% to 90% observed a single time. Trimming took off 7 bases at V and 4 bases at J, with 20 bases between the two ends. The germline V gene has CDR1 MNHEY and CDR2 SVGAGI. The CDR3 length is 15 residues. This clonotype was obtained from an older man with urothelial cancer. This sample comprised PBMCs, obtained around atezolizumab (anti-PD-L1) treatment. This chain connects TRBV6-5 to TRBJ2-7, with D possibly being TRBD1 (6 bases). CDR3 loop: CASKDTGTPMYEQYF. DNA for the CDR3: TGTGCCAGCAAGGATACCGGGACACCCATGTACGAGCAGTACTTC.